The present TCR beta chain was sequenced within a study of metastatic and nonmetastatic thyroid tumors. On the study more broadly: The study looked at repertoires side by side in blood and in tumor or nodule tissue from malignant and benign thyroid patients.

The CDR3 totals 10 residues. Germline V CDR1 and CDR2: DFQATT, SNEGSKA (reference sequence). Per the original data handling: Clinicopathological groups differed in CDR3, with these differences serving to build a distant-metastasis classifier for papillary thyroid cancer. TCRdb re-clonotyped the PCR reads via MiXCR. TCRdb's processing, not the authors', yielded these V and J calls. Among 26,000 or so clones, roughly 3.7% were seen once, and the ten largest hold more than 3%. Patients were all untreated before their thyroid surgery. For this clone: Its specificity is unknown. Sequence at one end of the junction differs from germline and may be a read error.

The study's findings and limits: When malignant thyroid tumors were compared with benign nodules, TCR beta diversity was reportedly significantly higher in the malignant tumors. This held in both blood and tumor samples.

Specimen: blood. This clonotype originated in a male donor with papillary thyroid cancer or a benign thyroid nodule (not recorded which). Some clones in this sample may be carry-over from other donors' samples. The J gene is TRBJ1-2, the V gene TRBV20-1, with a tentative D call TRBD1 (6 bases). This CDR3 is CGAGVDGYTF. In DNA form, the CDR3 reads TGCGGTGCAGGGGTCGATGGCTACACCTTC.